The 22 T cell receptor beta chains below were found in one sample sequenced in a study of blood T cell repertoires in COVID-19 (dated by TCRdb to 2019 to 2021). The library was generated by the immunoSEQ multiplex PCR assay. TCRdb carries this immuneACCESS record with in-frame sequences only. Its versions omit some clonotypes, under half of them owing to an unresolved V gene in the studies checked, with the rest unexplained. For this sample there are over 25,000 clones; around 82% appear just once. The ten largest make up 9% to 10% of the sample. The sequencing sample was made of peripheral blood. These receptors all stem from a man of 80 years or more with active COVID-19.

This chain uses TRBV5-6 with TRBJ2-1; 9 nucleotides agree with TRBD2. V lost 4 bases and J lost 8; bases outside the gene matches: 13. CDR1 SGHDT and CDR2 YYEEEE come from the germline V gene. The CDR3 spans 16 residues. CDR3 region: CASSEGGGGAGDEQFF. The CDR3 bases are TGTGCCAGCAGCGAGGGTGGCGGGGGGGCCGGTGATGAGCAGTTCTTC.

The chain carries TRBV7-9 and TRBJ1-4; 8 bases are shared with TRBD1. Per the germline V gene, CDR1 is SEHNR and CDR2 is FQNEAQ (reference sequence). Trimming cost V 5 bases and J 5 bases; bases outside gene matches: 10. The CDR3 has 16 residues. The CDR3 is CASSIWTGTVNEKLFF. DNA of the CDR3: TGTGCCAGCAGCATCTGGACAGGGACGGTCAATGAAAAACTGTTTTTT.

There are a few counts of this clone. The V call is TRBV7-9, the J call TRBJ2-7; 9 nucleotides align to TRBD1. This CDR3 is 15 amino acids long. Losses at the gene ends were 2 bases for V and 3 bases for J; bases not matched to a gene: 5. Germline V CDR1 and CDR2: SEHNR, FQNEAQ (reference sequence). The CDR3 nucleotides read TGTGCCAGCAGCTTATTGGGACAGGGCGGCTACGAGCAGTACTTC. This encodes CASSLLGQGGYEQYF.

V is TRBV6-1 and J is TRBJ2-6; 8 nucleotides line up with TRBD1. The junction had 10 bases not matched to a gene; V was cut back by 4 bases and J by 2 bases. This CDR3 has 18 residues. Germline loops: CDR1 MNHNS, CDR2 SASEGT. CDR3 region: CASSGRQGRVTGANVLTF. Written as DNA, the CDR3 is TGTGCCAGCAGTGGTCGACAGGGGCGTGTAACTGGGGCCAACGTCCTGACTTTC.

The chain carries TRBV27 and TRBJ2-3; 10 positions agree with TRBD2. J was trimmed by 15 bases and V by 6 bases; bases with no gene match: 9. Looked up from germline, CDR1 is MNHEY and CDR2 is SMNVEV (reference sequence). This CDR3 comprises 12 residues. CDR3 DNA sequence: TGTGCCAGCAGACCAAGCGGGGGGGCCGTTTATTTT. It translates to CASRPSGGAVYF.

The V gene is TRBV5-1, the J gene TRBJ2-1; the match to TRBD1 covers 9 bases. Germline V gene data show CDR1 as SGHRS and CDR2 as YFSETQ. V lost 4 bases, J lost 10 bases, and 9 bases stayed unmatched. CDR3 length equals 14 residues. CDR3 sequence (DNA): TGCGCCAGCAGCCAAGGACAGGGGTTTAGGGAGCAGTTCTTC. Encoded protein: CASSQGQGFREQFF.

The J gene is TRBJ1-1, the V gene TRBV5-1; D call uncertain. V lost 5 bases to trimming and J lost 7 bases, with 12 bases between them. The CDR3 spans 12 residues. The germline V gene has CDR1 SGHRS and CDR2 YFSETQ. The CDR3 here is CASSITAHEAFF. CDR3 DNA: TGCGCCAGCAGTATAACCGCGCATGAAGCTTTCTTT.

The gene calls are TRBV5-1 and TRBJ1-4, with D hard to call. CDR3 length equals 14 residues. Germline CDR1 SGHRS, CDR2 YFSETQ. Trimming took 2 bases from V and 3 from J, leaving 8 bases between them. CDR3 residues: CASSFSGSNEKLFF. The CDR3 coding sequence is TGCGCCAGCAGCTTTTCCGGGTCTAATGAAAAACTGTTTTTT.

V gene TRBV19 combines with J gene TRBJ2-3, with D tentatively TRBD1 (6 bases). Between the trimmed V and J ends, which lost 5 bases and 6 bases, there was a span of 18 bases. This CDR3 is built from 15 residues. Germline V CDR1 and CDR2: LNHDA, SQIVND (reference sequence). The CDR3: CASSESGHSTDTQYF. The CDR3 nucleotides read TGTGCCAGTAGTGAATCGGGACATTCCACGGATACGCAGTATTTT.

The rearrangement links TRBV6-5 to TRBJ1-1; D might be TRBD1 (5 bases). This CDR3 is built from 14 residues. The V and J ends lost 6 bases and 2 bases respectively, with 13 bases between them. Germline V CDR1 and CDR2: MNHEY, SVGAGI. In nucleotides, the CDR3 is TGTGCCAGCAGAACGACAGTCGCTAACACTGAAGCTTTCTTT. As protein: CASRTTVANTEAFF.

The rearrangement links TRBV7-7 to TRBJ2-3; 7 bases line up with TRBD2. The CDR3 length is 15 residues. The V segment lost 1 base and the J segment 2 bases; nucleotides outside the gene matches: 3. Germline V gene lookup returns CDR1 SSHAT and CDR2 FNYEAQ (reference sequence). This CDR3 is CASSLGGGDTDTQYF. As DNA, the CDR3 is TGTGCCAGCAGCTTAGGTGGGGGGGACACAGATACGCAGTATTTT.

V usage is TRBV5-6 and J usage is TRBJ2-7; 9 positions match TRBD2. The trim removed 4 bases at V and 3 bases at J, leaving 11 bases unmatched. The CDR3 has 16 residues. Germline CDR1 SGHDT, CDR2 YYEEEE. Written as DNA, the CDR3 is TGTGCCAGCAGCACCTTTAGCGGGGGCGCCGTCTACGAGCAGTACTTC. This encodes CASSTFSGGAVYEQYF.

J is TRBJ2-3 and V is TRBV5-5; tentatively, D is TRBD1 (6 bases). This CDR3 has 16 residues. CDR1 SGHKS and CDR2 YYEKEE come from the germline V gene (reference sequence). Trimming shortened V by 3 bases and J by 1 base, and 15 bases separated the two germline ends. CDR3 region: CASSSYRAVGTDTQYF. The CDR3 coding sequence is TGTGCCAGCAGCTCTTACAGGGCGGTGGGCACAGATACGCAGTATTTT.

The chain couples TRBV7-9 to TRBJ1-5; TRBD1 agrees at 10 bases. Germline CDR1 is SEHNR and CDR2 is FQNEAQ (reference sequence). This CDR3 contains 14 residues. V shed 5 bases and J 5 bases; nucleotides not matched to a gene: 3. CDR3: CASSKTGGDQPQHF. The CDR3, as DNA: TGTGCCAGCAGCAAGACAGGGGGCGATCAGCCCCAGCATTTT.

V usage is TRBV29-1 and J usage is TRBJ1-3; TRBD1 matches 7 bases. The CDR3 has 14 amino acids. The germline gives CDR1 SQVTM, CDR2 ANQGSEA. The trim removed 6 bases at V and 3 bases at J, leaving 8 bases unmatched. CDR3 DNA: TGCAGCGTCCAAGGGGGCGCGAGTGGAAACACCATATATTTT. Its translation is CSVQGGASGNTIYF. Full variable domain (rest looked up from reference TRBV29-1 and TRBJ1-3): SAVISQKPSRDICQRGTSLTIQCQVDSQVTMMFWYRQQPGQSLTLIATANQGSEATYESGFVIDKFPISRPNLTFSTLTVSNMSPEDSSIYLCSVQGGASGNTIYFGEGSWLTVV.

The count of this clone is one. CDR3 in amino acids: CASKIRDRIYEQYF. The CDR3 DNA sequence: TGTGCCAGCAAGATCAGGGACAGGATTTACGAGCAGTACTTC. The rearrangement uses TRBV5-6 and TRBJ2-7, with 8 nucleotides matching TRBD1. There are 14 residues in the CDR3. CDR1 is SGHDT, CDR2 YYEEEE, per germline. J lost 4 bases, V lost 6 bases, and 9 bases had no gene match.

This chain joins TRBV6-6 and TRBJ1-1, with D possibly being TRBD1 (6 bases). CDR3 size: 13 residues. The germline CDR1 and CDR2 sequences are MNHNY and SVGAGI (reference sequence). V dropped 6 bases and J dropped 8 bases, with 16 bases sitting between them. In nucleotides, the CDR3 is TGTGCCAGCAGCCCCCCCGGGGGGACAGAAGCTTTCTTT. It specifies CASSPPGGTEAFF.

The gene calls are TRBV30 and TRBJ1-2, with TRBD1 matching 9 bases. V lost 2 bases, J lost 4 bases, and 5 bases stayed unmatched. Germline loops: CDR1 GTSNPN, CDR2 SVGIG (reference sequence). The CDR3 has 14 amino acids. The chain's CDR3 is CAWSSGQGGYGYTF. In nucleotides, the CDR3 is TGTGCCTGGAGTTCGGGACAGGGCGGCTATGGCTACACCTTC.

J is TRBJ1-6 and V is TRBV3-1 (or the pseudogene TRBV3-2), with D perhaps TRBD1 (6 bases). The CDR3 runs to 12 residues. V was clipped by 6 bases and J by 9 bases, with 9 bases between them. Germline V CDR1 and CDR2: LGHDT, YNNKEL (reference sequence). The CDR3 loop is CASRSRGSPLHF. As DNA, the CDR3 is TGTGCCAGCAGGTCCAGGGGTTCACCCCTCCACTTT.

The V and J genes are TRBV4-1 and TRBJ2-1, with TRBD1 as a possible D gene (5 bases). Germline lookup yields CDR1 MGHRA and CDR2 YSYEKL. Trimming removed 0 bases from V and 4 bases from J, with 13 bases in between. The CDR3 has 16 amino acids. This CDR3 is CASSQDSQGLYNEQFF. The CDR3 coding sequence is TGCGCCAGCAGCCAAGATAGCCAGGGCCTATACAATGAGCAGTTCTTC.

CDR3 residues: CASSLRGIEAFF. CDR3 DNA: TGTGCCAGCAGCTTGCGAGGCATTGAAGCTTTCTTT. V is TRBV5-6 and J is TRBJ1-1, with D uncertain. The V gene lost 1 base and the J gene lost 7 bases, with 8 bases spanning the gap. This CDR3 spans 12 amino acids. The germline V gene encodes CDR1 SGHDT and CDR2 YYEEEE. Using reference TRBV5-6 and TRBJ1-1 for the parts outside the CDR3, the full variable domain is DAGVTQSPTHLIKTRGQQVTLRCSPKSGHDTVSWYQQALGQGPQFIFQYYEEEERQRGNFPDRFSGHQFPNYSSELNVNALLLGDSALYLCASSLRGIEAFFGQGTRLTVV.

The rearrangement uses TRBV5-1 and TRBJ1-3, with D hard to call. The CDR3 has 16 amino acids. Looked up from germline, CDR1 is SGHRS and CDR2 is YFSETQ. Trimming cost V 0 bases and J 0 bases, with 10 bases left between them. CDR3 sequence reads: CASSLGPEASGNTIYF. The CDR3, as DNA: TGCGCCAGCAGCTTGGGACCCGAGGCCTCTGGAAACACCATATATTTT.